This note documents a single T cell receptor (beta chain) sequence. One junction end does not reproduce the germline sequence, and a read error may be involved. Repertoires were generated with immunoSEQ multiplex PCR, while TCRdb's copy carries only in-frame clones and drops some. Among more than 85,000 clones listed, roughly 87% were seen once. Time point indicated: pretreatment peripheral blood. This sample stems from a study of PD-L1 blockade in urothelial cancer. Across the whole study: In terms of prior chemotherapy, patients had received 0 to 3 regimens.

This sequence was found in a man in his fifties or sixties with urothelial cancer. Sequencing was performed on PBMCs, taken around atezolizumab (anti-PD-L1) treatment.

CDR3 loop: CASSEERTGVCNF. The CDR3 DNA follows: TGTGCCAGCAGTGAAGAGAGAACAGGGGTTTGTAACTTC. This chain uses TRBV6-1 with TRBJ2-5; 7 positions agree with TRBD1. Per germline, CDR1 MNHNS and CDR2 SASEGT. There are 13 residues in the CDR3.